A single sample gave rise to the 15 T cell receptor beta chains below, sequenced in a study of cytomegalovirus exposure and HLA in healthy donors (dated by TCRdb to 2015 to 2018). Receptor libraries were prepared by the immunoSEQ multiplex PCR assay. For the multiplex PCR, a mixture combining 60 forward primers for TCR Vbeta segments and 13 reverse primers for TCR Jbeta segments was used. TCRdb limited this immuneACCESS table to in-frame rearrangements with V and J called. A share of clones is missing; checked studies link under half to unresolved V genes, and the rest is unexplained. A total of some 110,000 clones appear in this sample, 9.5% to 13% of them only once. Of the sample, over 4.5% is held by the ten largest clones. Sequencing was done on a sample of PBMCs. Every receptor here comes from a man aged 35 to 55 in good health and CMV-seropositive.

The table lists this clone with a few counts. The V gene is TRBV11-3, the J gene TRBJ1-5; no definite D call. Germline V gene sequence: CDR1 SGHNT, CDR2 YENEEA. This CDR3 region has 12 residues. The V and J ends lost 0 bases and 9 bases respectively, with 6 bases between them. This CDR3 is CASSLEAGPQHF. Here the CDR3 DNA reads TGTGCCAGCAGCTTAGAAGCGGGGCCCCAGCATTTT.

The rearrangement links TRBV27 to TRBJ2-7, with a possible D match to TRBD2 (5 bases). The V end lost 0 bases, the J end lost 2 bases, and 5 bases lay between the germline ends. Germline-derived CDR1 and CDR2 are MNHEY and SMNVEV (reference sequence). There are 13 residues in the CDR3. The CDR3 spells CASSLSGAYEQYF. Here the CDR3 DNA reads TGTGCCAGCAGTTTATCCGGGGCCTACGAGCAGTACTTC.

This clone occurred a few times. The rearrangement uses TRBV28 and TRBJ2-2, with 10 positions matching TRBD1. The CDR3 has 17 amino acids. Germline V gene sequence: CDR1 MDHEN, CDR2 SYDVKM. V gave up 1 base and J gave up 5 bases; unmatched junction bases: 7. Here the CDR3 reads CASSLSAGQGRTGELFF. For the CDR3, the DNA is TGTGCCAGCAGTTTATCTGCGGGACAGGGGAGGACCGGGGAGCTGTTTTTT.

This clone was picked up a small number of times. The rearrangement uses TRBV10-3 and TRBJ2-7; 10 nucleotides align to TRBD1. The CDR3 extends over 13 amino acids. The V gene end was trimmed by 8 bases and the J gene end by 7 bases; junction bases not matched to a gene: 8. Germline V gene sequence: CDR1 ENHRY, CDR2 SYGVKD. DNA of the CDR3: TGTGCCATCGCGTCCGGACAGGGGGGTGAGCAGTACTTC. Encoded protein: CAIASGQGGEQYF.

Only a few counts were recorded for this clone. V and J are TRBV5-6 and TRBJ2-3; maybe TRBD2 (6 bases). This CDR3 region has 16 residues. CDR1 and CDR2 (germline): SGHDT, YYEEEE. Trimming stripped 2 bases from V and 1 base from J, with 14 bases between. The CDR3 protein is CASSFLARPGTDTQYF. The CDR3 DNA reads as TGTGCCAGCAGCTTCCTAGCGCGTCCTGGCACAGATACGCAGTATTTT.

The rearrangement links TRBV4-1 to TRBJ1-5; no reliable D call. This CDR3 spans 16 amino acids. V was pared by 1 base and J by 0 bases, with 10 bases between. Germline V gene lookup returns CDR1 MGHRA and CDR2 YSYEKL. The CDR3 DNA reads TGCGCCAGCAGCCAAGTGACACGGGGTAGCAATCAGCCCCAGCATTTT. Residues: CASSQVTRGSNQPQHF.

This clone was observed a few times. This chain uses TRBV7-8 with TRBJ2-7; 8 bases map to TRBD2. CDR3 length equals 17 residues. After removal of 4 bases from V and 1 base from J, the junction contained 12 bases not matched to a gene. Germline V gives CDR1 SGHVS, CDR2 FQNEAQ. The DNA for the CDR3 is TGTGCCAGCAGCTCCCCGTGGGAAGCGGGAGTTTCCTACGAGCAGTACTTC. Amino acids: CASSSPWEAGVSYEQYF. The variable domain in full, completed from reference TRBV7-8 and TRBJ2-7, reads GAGVSQSPRYKVAKRGQDVALRCDPISGHVSLFWYQQALGQGPEFLTYFQNEAQLDKSGLPSDRFFAERPEGSVSTLKIQRTQQEDSAVYLCASSSPWEAGVSYEQYFGPGTRLTVT.

This clone was detected a few times. The J gene is TRBJ2-7, the V gene TRBV5-1; 10 bases line up with TRBD1. CDR3 size: 14 residues. V lost 5 bases to trimming and J lost 5 bases; unmatched junction nucleotides: 7. CDR1 and CDR2 (germline): SGHRS, YFSETQ. In DNA form, the CDR3 reads TGCGCCAGCAGTCCTGGACAGGGGGTCCACGAGCAGTACTTC. Its protein product is CASSPGQGVHEQYF.

In its sample, this clone was seen once. The chain joins TRBV5-1 to TRBJ2-1; TRBD2 agrees at 7 bases. Trimming cost V 2 bases and J 0 bases; bases outside gene matches: 2. Per germline, CDR1 SGHRS and CDR2 YFSETQ. The CDR3 has 15 amino acids. This CDR3 is CASSFTSDSYNEQFF. The CDR3 DNA is TGCGCCAGCAGCTTCACTAGCGACTCCTACAATGAGCAGTTCTTC. The full variable domain, its missing parts supplied by reference TRBV5-1 and TRBJ2-1, is KAGVTQTPRYLIKTRGQQVTLSCSPISGHRSVSWYQQTPGQGLQFLFEYFSETQRNKGNFPGRFSGRQFSNSRSEMNVSTLELGDSALYLCASSFTSDSYNEQFFGPGTRLTVL.

This clone was recorded a few times. V usage is TRBV18 and J usage is TRBJ2-7; D may be TRBD1 (5 bases). CDR3 length: 16 amino acids. CDR1 and CDR2 (germline): KGHSH, LQKENI. Between the trimmed V and J ends, which lost 2 bases and 2 bases, there was a span of 16 bases. CDR3 bases: TGTGCCAGCTCACCAGCAGAGAACAGGCGCGCCTACGAGCAGTACTTC. It codes for CASSPAENRRAYEQYF.

The V gene is TRBV11-3, the J gene TRBJ2-7; a weak D match, TRBD1 (5 bases). The V end lost 5 bases, the J end lost 2 bases, and 16 bases lay between the germline ends. The V gene's germline CDR1 is SGHNT and CDR2 YENEEA. This CDR3 comprises 15 residues. The CDR3 loop reads CASSAAATGPYEQYF. The CDR3 bases are TGTGCCAGCAGCGCCGCGGCAACAGGACCCTACGAGCAGTACTTC.

Concerning this clone itself: An end of the junction does not agree with germline; a read error may underlie this. The V gene is TRBV29-1, the J gene TRBJ2-7; 10 bases are a match to TRBD1. The CDR3 is made up of 12 amino acids. Per germline, CDR1 SQVTM and CDR2 ANQGSEA. The CDR3 DNA reads TGCAGCGTTGAAGATCAGTCGGGACAGGGGAACTTC. Its translation is CSVEDQSGQGNF.

This rearrangement joins TRBV9 to TRBJ2-4; 8 bases map to TRBD1. Germline-derived CDR1 and CDR2 are SGDLS and YYNGEE. The CDR3 loop spans 15 amino acids. Trimming removed 0 bases from V and 7 bases from J; junction bases left unmatched: 6. The CDR3 reads CASSVGSGQGNIQYF. Here the CDR3 DNA reads TGTGCCAGCAGCGTAGGATCCGGACAGGGCAACATTCAGTACTTC. The full variable domain, its missing parts supplied by reference TRBV9 and TRBJ2-4, is DSGVTQTPKHLITATGQRVTLRCSPRSGDLSVYWYQQSLDQGLQFLIQYYNGEERAKGNILERFSAQQFPDLHSELNLSSLELGDSALYFCASSVGSGQGNIQYFGAGTRLSVL.

The CDR3 sequence is CASRPPAGLYEQYF. The CDR3 DNA reads TGTGCCAGCAGACCCCCAGCGGGACTCTACGAGCAGTACTTC. The V call is TRBV5-6, the J call TRBJ2-7; 7 bases match TRBD2. The junction had 8 bases not matched to a gene; V was cut back by 5 bases and J by 3 bases. There are 14 residues in the CDR3. The germline V gene has CDR1 SGHDT and CDR2 YYEEEE.

V usage is TRBV27 and J usage is TRBJ1-1; 9 bases map to TRBD1. Unmatched junction bases numbered 2, after V lost 0 bases and J lost 3 bases. Per germline, CDR1 MNHEY and CDR2 SMNVEV (reference sequence). This CDR3 spans 15 amino acids. As DNA, the CDR3 is TGTGCCAGCAGTTTATCGTGGACAGGGGACACTGAAGCTTTCTTT. This gives the protein CASSLSWTGDTEAFF.